This passage covers 30 T cell receptor beta chains from one sample sequenced in a study of blood T cell repertoires in COVID-19. Some clones are missing from TCRdb's copy, which holds only in-frame ones; the method was immunoSEQ multiplex PCR. This sample has nearly 80,000 clones; about 93% occur once, and the top ten carry 0.75% to 0.8%. The sample taken for sequencing was peripheral blood. The receptors derive from a woman aged 80 or over with acute or convalescent COVID-19.

The genes are TRBV2 and TRBJ2-7, with D possibly TRBD1 on 6 matching bases. Trimming cost V 7 bases and J 1 base, with 14 bases left between them. Germline V gives CDR1 SNHLY, CDR2 FYNNEI. The CDR3 is made up of 14 amino acids. The CDR3 protein is CASTKTGGSYEQYF. CDR3 in DNA: TGTGCCAGCACCAAGACAGGAGGATCCTACGAGCAGTACTTC.

The chain has TRBV12-3 or TRBV12-4 and TRBJ1-2, with 8 bases matching TRBD1. The J segment lost 2 bases and the V segment lost 7 bases, leaving 3 bases of the junction unmatched. This CDR3 is 13 amino acids long. The CDR3 region is CASTRTGNYGYTF. CDR3 DNA: TGTGCCAGCACCCGGACAGGGAACTATGGCTACACCTTC.

This chain connects TRBV2 to TRBJ1-4; TRBD1 is a possible D gene (5 bases). The germline V gene encodes CDR1 SNHLY and CDR2 FYNNEI. This CDR3 comprises 14 residues. The V end lost 7 bases, the J end lost 0 bases, and 9 bases lay between the germline ends. CDR3 loop: CASKSRATNEKLFF. In DNA, the CDR3 is TGTGCCAGCAAGAGCAGGGCAACTAATGAAAAACTGTTTTTT.

This chain connects TRBV7-2 to TRBJ2-1; a possible D gene is TRBD1 (5 bases). Germline values: CDR1 SGHTA, CDR2 FQGNSA. V lost 5 bases to trimming and J lost 0 bases, with 17 bases between them. This CDR3 spans 17 amino acids. The CDR3 DNA reads TGTGCCAGCAGCCCCGGACAAGGGGTGTTCTCCTACAATGAGCAGTTCTTC. It translates to CASSPGQGVFSYNEQFF. The variable domain in full, with the rest retrieved from reference TRBV7-2 and TRBJ2-1, is GAGVSQSPSNKVTEKGKDVELRCDPISGHTALYWYRQSLGQGLEFLIYFQGNSAPDKSGLPSDRFSAERTGGSVSTLTIQRTQQEDSAVYLCASSPGQGVFSYNEQFFGPGTRLTVL.

The rearrangement uses TRBV7-2 and TRBJ1-4; D gene uncertain. Trimming shortened V by 1 base and J by 5 bases, and 17 bases separated the two germline ends. Germline loops: CDR1 SGHTA, CDR2 FQGNSA. The CDR3 length is 17 residues. CDR3 coding DNA: TGTGCCAGCAGCTTAGTGGTCAGCGGGTTCGGGAATGAAAAACTGTTTTTT. Translation: CASSLVVSGFGNEKLFF. Using reference TRBV7-2 and TRBJ1-4 for the parts outside the CDR3, the full variable domain is GAGVSQSPSNKVTEKGKDVELRCDPISGHTALYWYRQSLGQGLEFLIYFQGNSAPDKSGLPSDRFSAERTGGSVSTLTIQRTQQEDSAVYLCASSLVVSGFGNEKLFFGSGTQLSVL.

The chain has TRBV5-4 and TRBJ2-2; TRBD1 aligns across 12 bases. This CDR3 spans 16 amino acids. CDR1 is SGHNT and CDR2 is YYREEE in the germline V gene (reference sequence). The V and J ends lost 4 bases and 7 bases, in that order; junction bases with no gene match: 8. CDR3 amino acids: CASSPGTGGRGGELFF. The CDR3 coding sequence is TGTGCCAGCAGCCCAGGGACAGGGGGCCGGGGCGGGGAGCTGTTTTTT.

This chain uses TRBV4-3 with TRBJ1-5; TRBD1 matches 7 bases. CDR3 length equals 13 residues. V shed 2 bases and J 7 bases; nucleotides not matched to a gene: 2. Germline CDR1 is LGHNA and CDR2 is YSLEER. The CDR3 sequence is CASSQQTGQPQHF. CDR3 DNA sequence: TGCGCCAGCAGCCAACAGACAGGGCAGCCCCAGCATTTT.

The chain has TRBV4-1 and TRBJ2-5; D remains ambiguous. The germline CDR1 and CDR2 sequences are MGHRA and YSYEKL. The V end lost 0 bases, the J end lost 7 bases, and 15 bases lay between the germline ends. CDR3 size: 15 residues. CDR3 amino acids: CASSQDQYSRGTQYF. The DNA of the CDR3 is TGCGCCAGCAGCCAAGATCAGTATTCAAGAGGGACCCAGTACTTC.

The chain uses TRBV7-8 and TRBJ2-2; the match to TRBD1 covers 8 bases. This CDR3 spans 17 amino acids. Per germline, CDR1 SGHVS and CDR2 FQNEAQ. V dropped 2 bases and J dropped 5; count of bases not matched to a gene: 10. The CDR3 DNA reads as TGTGCCAGCAGCTTAACGACCGGGACAGGACTGACCGGGGAGCTGTTTTTT. The encoded protein is CASSLTTGTGLTGELFF.

The chain has TRBV19 and TRBJ2-1; no clear D gene. Trimming left V 1 base short and J 4 bases short, with 14 bases between. CDR1 is LNHDA, CDR2 SQIVND, per germline (reference sequence). The length of the CDR3 is 16 residues. DNA for the CDR3: TGTGCCAGTAGTATAGGACGGGTTCAACTTTACAATGAGCAGTTCTTC. Its protein product is CASSIGRVQLYNEQFF.

J is TRBJ1-2 and V is TRBV7-9; D gene unclear. This CDR3 contains 11 residues. Germline V gene lookup returns CDR1 SEHNR and CDR2 FQNEAQ (reference sequence). Trimming stripped 2 bases from V and 8 bases from J, with 6 bases between. CDR3: CASSLIEGYTF. The CDR3 region has the DNA TGTGCCAGCAGCTTAATAGAGGGCTACACCTTC.

V usage is TRBV29-1 and J usage is TRBJ2-2, with TRBD2 identical over 12 bases. Trimming at V came to 7 bases and at J to 6 bases, leaving 6 bases not matched to a gene. CDR1 and CDR2 (germline): SQVTM, ANQGSEA. CDR3 length equals 14 residues. The CDR3 sequence: CSGETSGGAGELFF. CDR3 DNA: TGCAGCGGGGAGACTAGCGGGGGTGCCGGGGAGCTGTTTTTT.

This chain links TRBV5-1 with TRBJ2-6, with D hard to call. The V gene lost 1 base and the J gene lost 0 bases, with 5 bases spanning the gap. The CDR3 consists of 15 residues. Germline V CDR1 and CDR2: SGHRS, YFSETQ. The CDR3 sequence is CASSLPSSGANVLTF. The CDR3 nucleotides are TGCGCCAGCAGCTTGCCGAGCTCTGGGGCCAACGTCCTGACTTTC.

The V gene is TRBV7-2, the J gene TRBJ1-3; D remains unclear. Germline CDR1 SGHTA, CDR2 FQGNSA. The CDR3 has 17 residues. V was cut by 1 base and J by 4 bases, with 17 bases left in between. This CDR3 is CASSLGLSGGEGNTIYF. CDR3 DNA: TGTGCCAGCAGCTTAGGTCTAAGTGGTGGAGAGGGAAACACCATATATTTT.

J is TRBJ2-5 and V is TRBV3-1 (or the pseudogene TRBV3-2); 8 nucleotides align to TRBD2. This CDR3 region has 13 residues. The germline CDR1 and CDR2 sequences are LGHDT and YNNKEL (reference sequence). The V segment lost 8 bases and the J segment 5 bases; nucleotides outside the gene matches: 7. The CDR3 reads CASVSGGRETQYF. The DNA of the CDR3 is TGTGCCAGCGTGTCGGGAGGGAGGGAGACCCAGTACTTC.

This chain connects TRBV5-1 to TRBJ1-3, with D possibly being TRBD1 (6 bases). Germline CDR1 SGHRS, CDR2 YFSETQ. This CDR3 comprises 17 residues. V lost 4 bases and J 0 bases, leaving 17 bases between the germline ends. The CDR3 protein is CASSTDQGNSSGNTIYF. The CDR3 nucleotides are TGCGCCAGCAGCACAGATCAGGGGAATAGCTCTGGAAACACCATATATTTT.

The rearrangement uses TRBV19 and TRBJ2-3, with 7 bases that match TRBD1. J lost 3 bases, V lost 4 bases, and 4 bases had no gene match. The CDR3 runs 14 residues. Germline loops: CDR1 LNHDA, CDR2 SQIVND (reference sequence). The DNA for the CDR3 is TGTGCCAGTAGTACTCAGACAGGGACAGATACGCAGTATTTT. Protein sequence: CASSTQTGTDTQYF. Full variable domain (missing parts from reference TRBV19 and TRBJ2-3): DGGITQSPKYLFRKEGQNVTLSCEQNLNHDAMYWYRQDPGQGLRLIYYSQIVNDFQKGDIAEGYSVSREKKESFPLTVTSAQKNPTAFYLCASSTQTGTDTQYFGPGTRLTVL.

This clone has a single count. The gene calls are TRBV5-4 and TRBJ1-1; D perhaps matches TRBD1 (6 bases). V lost 4 bases to trimming and J lost 0 bases, with 13 bases between them. CDR3 length: 15 residues. Germline V lookup: CDR1 SGHNT, CDR2 YYREEE (reference sequence). Written as DNA, the CDR3 is TGTGCCAGCAGCGGGGGGGGCAGCTTGAACACTGAAGCTTTCTTT. The encoded protein is CASSGGGSLNTEAFF.

The CDR3 DNA follows: TGTGCCAGCACCCTGGGGACAGAGTTGAACACTGAAGCTTTCTTT. This codes for CASTLGTELNTEAFF. V usage is TRBV9 and J usage is TRBJ1-1, with 7 bases identical to TRBD1. The CDR3 is 15 amino acids. J lost 0 bases, V lost 6 bases, and 8 bases had no gene match. Germline CDR1 SGDLS, CDR2 YYNGEE.

This clone showed up just once. The J gene is TRBJ2-2, the V gene TRBV2; D might be TRBD1 (5 bases). In germline, CDR1 is SNHLY, CDR2 FYNNEI. Trimming took off 8 bases at V and 2 bases at J, with 15 bases between the two ends. This CDR3 is built from 15 residues. In DNA form, the CDR3 reads TGTGCCAGCGCCGGTGTGGACAAAAACACCGGGGAGCTGTTTTTT. Protein sequence: CASAGVDKNTGELFF. The variable domain in full, completed from reference TRBV2 and TRBJ2-2, reads EPEVTQTPSHQVTQMGQEVILRCVPISNHLYFYWYRQILGQKVEFLVSFYNNEISEKSEIFDDQFSVERPDGSNFTLKIRSTKLEDSAMYFCASAGVDKNTGELFFGEGSRLTVL.

The rearrangement joins TRBV18 to TRBJ2-7, with 12 bases identical to TRBD2. Germline V gene lookup returns CDR1 KGHSH and CDR2 LQKENI. V lost 0 bases and J lost 6; bases outside the gene matches: 3. There are 15 residues in the CDR3. CDR3 region: CASSPPSLAGGEQYF. DNA for the CDR3: TGTGCCAGCTCACCACCGTCACTAGCGGGAGGCGAGCAGTACTTC.

The chain has TRBV3-1 (or the pseudogene TRBV3-2) and TRBJ2-6, with a possible D match to TRBD2 (5 bases). Trimming took 4 bases from V and 4 from J, leaving 14 bases between them. Germline values: CDR1 LGHDT, CDR2 YNNKEL (reference sequence). CDR3 length: 16 residues. The CDR3 reads CASSPRFSGGANVLTF. The CDR3 coding sequence is TGTGCCAGCAGCCCACGTTTTTCGGGGGGGGCCAACGTCCTGACTTTC.

The rearrangement joins TRBV24-1 to TRBJ1-3; TRBD1 aligns across 8 bases. Germline lookup yields CDR1 KGHDR and CDR2 SFDVKD. The junction had 11 bases not matched to a gene; V was cut back by 9 bases and J by 5 bases. The CDR3 spans 15 residues. The CDR3 sequence: CATRRTGTGRNTIYF. The CDR3 nucleotides are TGTGCCACCCGCCGCACCGGGACAGGCCGAAACACCATATATTTT.

A single count supports this clone. V is TRBV15 and J is TRBJ2-1; D not resolved. V lost 1 base to trimming and J lost 0 bases, with 7 bases between them. CDR1 LNHNV and CDR2 YYDKDF come from the germline V gene (reference sequence). CDR3 size: 15 residues. The CDR3 reads CATSRGRSSYNEQFF. CDR3 DNA: TGTGCCACCAGCAGAGGGCGGAGCTCCTACAATGAGCAGTTCTTC.

The chain is built from TRBV6-1 and TRBJ1-2; D is unresolved. The germline CDR1 and CDR2 sequences are MNHNS and SASEGT. The CDR3 is 13 residues long. The V and J ends lost 3 bases and 4 bases respectively, with 9 bases between them. In DNA, the CDR3 is TGTGCCAGCAGTGAGGAGGGCGGCTATGGCTACACCTTC. This encodes CASSEEGGYGYTF.

This chain joins TRBV18 and TRBJ2-1; 7 bases are shared with TRBD1. The CDR3 is made up of 16 amino acids. From germline, CDR1 is KGHSH and CDR2 LQKENI. V was pared by 4 bases and J by 4 bases, with 10 bases of the junction left unmatched. The CDR3 DNA reads TGTGCCAGCTCACAAGGGACAGCTCAGGCATACAATGAGCAGTTCTTC. Protein: CASSQGTAQAYNEQFF.

V is TRBV21-1 and J is TRBJ1-5. TRBV21-1 is noted as a pseudogene. The CDR3 sequence is 12 residues long. The CDR3 DNA reads TGTGCCAACCCTGGGGGGGACCTGCCCCAGCATTTT. Amino acid sequence: CANPGGDLPQHF.

V and J are TRBV6-1 and TRBJ1-6; 8 positions match TRBD1. CDR3 length: 17 amino acids. Losses at the gene ends were 6 bases for V and 12 bases for J; bases not matched to a gene: 19. Germline values: CDR1 MNHNS, CDR2 SASEGT. CDR3 amino acids: CASRESILGTGMVPLHF. DNA of the CDR3: TGTGCCAGCAGAGAAAGTATATTAGGGACAGGCATGGTACCCCTCCACTTT.

This chain uses TRBV4-1 with TRBJ1-1; 7 nucleotides match TRBD1. The junction had 4 bases not matched to a gene; V was cut back by 2 bases and J by 4 bases. Germline V gene sequence: CDR1 MGHRA, CDR2 YSYEKL. There are 14 residues in the CDR3. The CDR3 reads CASSQTYRGTEAFF. Written as DNA, the CDR3 is TGCGCCAGCAGCCAAACTTACAGGGGCACTGAAGCTTTCTTT.

This chain joins TRBV9 and TRBJ2-1; TRBD2 matches at 8 bases. The CDR3 extends over 18 amino acids. V shed 3 bases and J 3 bases; nucleotides not matched to a gene: 14. Germline V gene sequence: CDR1 SGDLS, CDR2 YYNGEE. CDR3 region: CASSARSLAGTNYNEQFF. In nucleotides, the CDR3 is TGTGCCAGCAGCGCCCGATCGTTAGCGGGAACCAACTACAATGAGCAGTTCTTC.